This T cell receptor beta chain emerged from a study of CD8 T cells in Susac syndrome. Looked up from germline, CDR1 is SEHNR and CDR2 is FQNEAQ (reference sequence). The CDR3 consists of 12 residues. The V gene lost 7 bases and the J gene lost 4 bases, with 10 bases spanning the gap. CD8+ and CD4+ T cells from blood underwent TCR beta sequencing. An input of roughly 0.45 to 1 ug of RNA was subjected to reverse transcription using random hexamers. One entry per CDR3 protein, called by TCRdb with MiXCR from the immunoSEQ multiplex PCR reads. Of approximately 150,000 distinct CDR3 sequences listed, approximately 93% are singletons.

V usage is TRBV7-9 and J usage is TRBJ1-1, with D uncertain. Source material: CD4+ T cells from PBMCs. The clonotype comes from a human donor with multiple sclerosis. The CDR3 region is CASTLLVTEAFF. In DNA form, the CDR3 reads TGTGCCAGCACCCTTCTGGTCACTGAAGCTTTCTTT.